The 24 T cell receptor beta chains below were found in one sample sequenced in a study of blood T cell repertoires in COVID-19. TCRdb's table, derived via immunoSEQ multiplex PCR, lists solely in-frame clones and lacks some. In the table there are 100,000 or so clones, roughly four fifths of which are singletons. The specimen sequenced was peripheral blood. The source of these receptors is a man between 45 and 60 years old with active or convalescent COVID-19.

CDR3 in DNA: TGTGCCATCGGGGGACAGCTTTACGAGCAGTACGTC. Translating gives CAIGGQLYEQYV. The chain couples TRBV10-3 to TRBJ2-7; 7 bases agree with TRBD1. The CDR3 sequence is 12 residues long. The ends lost 8 bases at V and 4 bases at J; junction bases unmatched: 5. Germline CDR1 and CDR2: ENHRY and SYGVKD.

CDR3 residues: CASSPTAGQGTEKLFF. The CDR3 nucleotides read TGTGCCAGCTCACCAACCGCGGGACAGGGGACGGAAAAACTGTTTTTT. The rearrangement links TRBV18 to TRBJ1-4; 10 nucleotides match TRBD1. Germline V gene sequence: CDR1 KGHSH, CDR2 LQKENI. The CDR3 has 16 amino acids. Trimming at V came to 2 bases and at J to 8 bases, leaving 8 bases not matched to a gene. Full variable domain (rest looked up from reference TRBV18 and TRBJ1-4): NAGVMQNPRHLVRRRGQEARLRCSPMKGHSHVYWYRQLPEEGLKFMVYLQKENIIDESGMPKERFSAEFPKEGPSILRIQQVVRGDSAAYFCASSPTAGQGTEKLFFGSGTQLSVL.

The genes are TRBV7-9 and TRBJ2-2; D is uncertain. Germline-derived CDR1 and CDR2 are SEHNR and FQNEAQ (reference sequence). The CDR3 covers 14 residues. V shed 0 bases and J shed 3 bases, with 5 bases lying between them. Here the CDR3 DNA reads TGTGCCAGCAGCTTAGCTCAGGACACCGGGGAGCTGTTTTTT. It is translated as CASSLAQDTGELFF.

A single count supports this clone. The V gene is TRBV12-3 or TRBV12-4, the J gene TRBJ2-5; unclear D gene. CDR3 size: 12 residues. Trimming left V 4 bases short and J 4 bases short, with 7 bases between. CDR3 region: CASSSPIETQYF. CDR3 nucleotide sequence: TGTGCCAGCAGTTCCCCTATAGAGACCCAGTACTTC.

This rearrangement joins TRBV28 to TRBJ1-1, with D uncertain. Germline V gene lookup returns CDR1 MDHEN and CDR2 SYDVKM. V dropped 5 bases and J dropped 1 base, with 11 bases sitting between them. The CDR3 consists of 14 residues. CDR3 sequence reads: CASSPLTENTEAFF. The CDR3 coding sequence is TGTGCCAGCAGTCCATTAACAGAGAACACTGAAGCTTTCTTT.

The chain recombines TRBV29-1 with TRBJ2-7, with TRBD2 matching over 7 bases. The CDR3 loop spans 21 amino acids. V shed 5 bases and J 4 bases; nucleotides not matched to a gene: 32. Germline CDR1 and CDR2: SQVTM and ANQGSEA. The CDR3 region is CSVSDPGGRIGPNQSQYEQYV. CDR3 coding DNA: TGCAGCGTTTCCGACCCGGGGGGAAGAATCGGGCCTAATCAGTCGCAATACGAGCAGTACGTC.

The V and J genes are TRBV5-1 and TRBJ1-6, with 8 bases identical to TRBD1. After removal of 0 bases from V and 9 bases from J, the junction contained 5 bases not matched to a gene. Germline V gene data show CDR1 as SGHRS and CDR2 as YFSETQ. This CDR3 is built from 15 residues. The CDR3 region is CASSLDSGGSSPLHF. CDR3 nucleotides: TGCGCCAGCAGCTTGGATTCAGGGGGCTCTTCACCCCTCCACTTT.

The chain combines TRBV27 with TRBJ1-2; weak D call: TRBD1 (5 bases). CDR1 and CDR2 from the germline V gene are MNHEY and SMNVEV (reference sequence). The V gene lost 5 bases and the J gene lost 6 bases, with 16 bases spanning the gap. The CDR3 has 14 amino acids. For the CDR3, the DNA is TGTGCCAGCAGTCCCCTGGGGGGTTCGGATGGCTACACCTTC. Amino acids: CASSPLGGSDGYTF.

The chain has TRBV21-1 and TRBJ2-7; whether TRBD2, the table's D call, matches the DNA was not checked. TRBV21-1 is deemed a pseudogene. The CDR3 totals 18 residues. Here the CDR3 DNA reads TGTGCCAGCAGCAAAGCCCTTACTAGCGGGGGGGCCGGAGGCGAGCAGTACGTC. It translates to CASSKALTSGGAGGEQYV.

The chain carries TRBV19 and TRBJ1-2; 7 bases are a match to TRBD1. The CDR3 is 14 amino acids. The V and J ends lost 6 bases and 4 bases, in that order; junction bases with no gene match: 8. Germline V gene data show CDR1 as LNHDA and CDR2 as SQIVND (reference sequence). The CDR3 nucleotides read TGTGCCAGTAGGAGTGAGGGGGCAAGCTATGGCTACACCTTC. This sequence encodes CASRSEGASYGYTF.

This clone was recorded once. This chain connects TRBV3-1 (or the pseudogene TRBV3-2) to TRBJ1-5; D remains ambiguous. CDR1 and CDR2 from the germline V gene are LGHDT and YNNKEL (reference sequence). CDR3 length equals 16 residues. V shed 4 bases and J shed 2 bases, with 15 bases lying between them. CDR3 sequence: CASSRGGSGGNQPQHF. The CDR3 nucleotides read TGTGCCAGCAGCCGAGGAGGCAGCGGGGGCAATCAGCCCCAGCATTTT.

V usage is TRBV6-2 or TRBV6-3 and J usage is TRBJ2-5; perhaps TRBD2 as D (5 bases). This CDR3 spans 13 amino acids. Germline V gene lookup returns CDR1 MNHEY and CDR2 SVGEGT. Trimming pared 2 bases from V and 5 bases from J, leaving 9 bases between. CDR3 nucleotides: TGTGCCAGCAGTTACGGATGGAGGGAGACCCAGTACTTC. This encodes CASSYGWRETQYF.

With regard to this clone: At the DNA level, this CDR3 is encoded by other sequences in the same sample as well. The CDR3 DNA is TGTGCCAGTAGTCCAGGAGGGGATGGCTACACCTTC. This gives the protein CASSPGGDGYTF. J is TRBJ1-2 and V is TRBV19; a possible D gene is TRBD1 (5 bases). CDR3 length equals 12 residues. V was shortened by 5 bases and J by 6 bases, with 10 bases between the two germline ends. Germline assignment: CDR1 LNHDA and CDR2 SQIVND (reference sequence).

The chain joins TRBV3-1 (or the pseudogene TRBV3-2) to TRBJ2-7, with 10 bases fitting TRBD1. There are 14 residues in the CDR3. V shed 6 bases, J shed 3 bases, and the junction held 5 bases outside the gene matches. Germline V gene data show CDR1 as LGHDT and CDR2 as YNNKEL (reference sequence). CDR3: CASSPGTGVYEQYF. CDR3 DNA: TGTGCCAGCAGTCCCGGGACAGGGGTCTACGAGCAGTACTTC.

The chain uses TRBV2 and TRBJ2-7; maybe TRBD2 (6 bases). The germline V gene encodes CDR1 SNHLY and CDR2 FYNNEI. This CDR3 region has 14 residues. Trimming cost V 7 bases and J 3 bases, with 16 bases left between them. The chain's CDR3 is CASKSGLGGYEQYV. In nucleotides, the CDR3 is TGTGCCAGCAAGTCGGGACTCGGGGGCTACGAGCAGTACGTC.

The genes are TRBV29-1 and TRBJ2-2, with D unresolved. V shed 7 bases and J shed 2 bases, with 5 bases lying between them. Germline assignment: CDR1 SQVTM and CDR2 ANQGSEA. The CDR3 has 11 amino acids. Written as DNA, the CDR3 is TGCAGCGGACAAAACACCGGGGAGCTGTTTTTT. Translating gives CSGQNTGELFF.

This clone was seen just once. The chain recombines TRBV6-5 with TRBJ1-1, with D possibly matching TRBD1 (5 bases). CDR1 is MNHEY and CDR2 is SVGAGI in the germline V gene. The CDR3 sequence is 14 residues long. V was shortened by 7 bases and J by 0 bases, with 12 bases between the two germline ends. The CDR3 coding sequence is TGTGCCAGCAAATCATCAGGGTTGAACACTGAAGCTTTCTTT. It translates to CASKSSGLNTEAFF.

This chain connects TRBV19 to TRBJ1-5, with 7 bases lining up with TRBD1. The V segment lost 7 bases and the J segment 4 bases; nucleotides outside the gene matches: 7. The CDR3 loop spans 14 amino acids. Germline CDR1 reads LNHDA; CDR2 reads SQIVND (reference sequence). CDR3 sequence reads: CASINRGPNQPQHF. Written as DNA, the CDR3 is TGTGCCAGTATTAATAGGGGGCCTAATCAGCCCCAGCATTTT.

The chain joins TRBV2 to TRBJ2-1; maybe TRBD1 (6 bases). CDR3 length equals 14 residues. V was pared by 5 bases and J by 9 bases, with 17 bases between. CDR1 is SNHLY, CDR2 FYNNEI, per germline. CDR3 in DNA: TGTGCCAGCAGTCTTAACATGGGGGCGGGTGAGCAGTTCTTC. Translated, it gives CASSLNMGAGEQFF.

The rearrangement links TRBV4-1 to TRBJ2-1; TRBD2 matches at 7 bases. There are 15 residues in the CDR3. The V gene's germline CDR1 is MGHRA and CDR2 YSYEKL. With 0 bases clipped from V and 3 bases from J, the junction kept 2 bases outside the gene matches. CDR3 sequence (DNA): TGCGCCAGCAGCCAAGATACGGGGGGCTACAATGAGCAGTTCTTC. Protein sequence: CASSQDTGGYNEQFF.

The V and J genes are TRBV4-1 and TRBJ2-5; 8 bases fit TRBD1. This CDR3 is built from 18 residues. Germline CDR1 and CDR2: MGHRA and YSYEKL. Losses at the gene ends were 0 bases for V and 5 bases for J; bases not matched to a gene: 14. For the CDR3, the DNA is TGCGCCAGCAGCCAAGAACTAACCGGGACAGGTTCTATGGAGACCCAGTACTTC. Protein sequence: CASSQELTGTGSMETQYF.

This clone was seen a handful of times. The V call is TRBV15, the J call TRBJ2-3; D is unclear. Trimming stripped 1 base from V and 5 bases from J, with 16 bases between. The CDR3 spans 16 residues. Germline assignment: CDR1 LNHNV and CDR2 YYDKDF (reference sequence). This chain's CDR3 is CATSRGHWAEGDTQYF. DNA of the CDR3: TGTGCCACCAGCAGAGGACACTGGGCTGAAGGAGATACGCAGTATTTT.

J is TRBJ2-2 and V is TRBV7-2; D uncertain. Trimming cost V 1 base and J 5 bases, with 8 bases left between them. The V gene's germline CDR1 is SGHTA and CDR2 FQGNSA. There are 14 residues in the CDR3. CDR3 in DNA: TGTGCCAGCAGCTTAGGGCAGATAACCGGGGAGCTGTTTTTT. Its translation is CASSLGQITGELFF.

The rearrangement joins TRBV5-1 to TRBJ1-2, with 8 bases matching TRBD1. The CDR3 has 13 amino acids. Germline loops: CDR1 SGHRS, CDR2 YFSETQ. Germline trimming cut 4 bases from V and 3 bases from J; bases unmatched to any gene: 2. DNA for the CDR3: TGCGCCAGCAGCGCGACAGGGGACTATGGCTACACCTTC. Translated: CASSATGDYGYTF.